The present TCR beta chain was sequenced within a study of blood T cell repertoires in COVID-19. Participants' reported clinical history set cohort assignment. Here immunoSEQ multiplex PCR was the method, and the copy in TCRdb shows in-frame clones only, minus some. The data show 300,000 to 400,000 clones, with 80% to 90% seen just once and approximately 4.6% held by the top ten. The V gene lost 0 bases and the J gene lost 7 bases, with 12 bases spanning the gap. Germline V CDR1 and CDR2: LNHNV, YYDKDF (reference sequence). CDR3 length: 14 residues. Sequences were obtained from PBMCs or T cells enriched from blood (not recorded which). This TCR was sampled from a woman aged 40-49 years with acute COVID-19. The chain is built from TRBV15 and TRBJ1-1, with D unresolved. CDR3 sequence (DNA): TGTGCCACCAGCAGAGATCGACCAGCGGATGAAGCTTTCTTT. Translation: CATSRDRPADEAFF.